The sample holds many counts of the clone carrying this T cell receptor beta chain. This record comes from a study of human T cells and chemical hapten exposure. Study-wide context: In the roughly 24-week study, patients were dosed weekly with diphenylcyclopropenone on the scalp throughout. A patient group, mainly female, showed alopecia areata, totalis or universalis.

CDR3 size: 16 residues. V shed 0 bases, J shed 5 bases, and the junction held 6 bases outside the gene matches. Per germline, CDR1 ENHRY and CDR2 SYGVKD. Time point in this sample: patch test 1, 2 weeks after DPC sensitization. The treatment denotes: therapeutic diphenylcyclopropenone sensitization with weekly scalp DPC. The library put unique molecular identifiers onto individual cDNA molecules. TCRdb re-analysed the RACE reads in MiXCR, keeping a single row per CDR3 protein. The top ten clones hold 8.4% of a sample with about 340,000 distinct CDR3 sequences, 5.5% to 8% of them seen once. Sequencing used whole blood, obtained in connection with sensitization to the hapten diphenylcyclopropenone (DPC). This TCR derives from a woman between 18 and 30 years old with alopecia areata. Some clones in this sample may be carry-over from other donors' samples. This sequence joins TRBV10-3 and TRBJ2-1; 8 bases are a match to TRBD1. This CDR3 is CAISESPGQDDNEQFF. Written as DNA, the CDR3 is TGTGCCATCAGTGAGTCCCCGGGACAGGATGACAATGAGCAGTTCTTC.